This T cell receptor beta chain was recorded in a study of blood T cells in healthy people across ages. With V trimmed by 3 bases and J by 7 bases, 8 bases remained unmatched. Germline V CDR1 and CDR2: MGHDK, SYGVNS. This CDR3 spans 15 amino acids. Through a sample-barcoded 5' primer and a J-beta primer mix, a second PCR was run for roughly 6 to 11 cycles. MiXCR was run by TCRdb on the 5' RACE reads, yielding one entry per CDR3 protein. The sample yields about 1.4 million distinct CDR3 sequences, around 59% seen once. This TCR derives from a man aged 18 to 35 in good health. The sequencing input was blood. The rearrangement links TRBV25-1 to TRBJ1-2; 10 bases match TRBD1. In DNA, the CDR3 is TGTGCCAGCAGTGACCCCGCCGGGACAGGGGTTGGCTACACCTTC. Translation: CASSDPAGTGVGYTF.